This T cell receptor beta chain was found in a study of shared clonotypes between healthy human individuals. Study details: Per-donor plates numbered three CD4 naive, three CD4 memory, two CD8 naive and one CD8 memory.

Generated by immunoSEQ multiplex PCR, the TCRdb table keeps only in-frame clones and is missing some. This table holds under 1,900,000 clones, around 98.5% found once. The V gene end was trimmed by 4 bases and the J gene end by 6 bases; junction bases not matched to a gene: 16. This CDR3 has 20 residues. Germline lookup yields CDR1 SGHRS and CDR2 YFSETQ. The V gene is TRBV5-1, the J gene TRBJ2-1; TRBD2 aligns across 16 bases. This sequence originates from a man in his thirties or forties in good health. Sequencing input: naive CD4+ T cells sorted from blood. Specified subset: CD45RA+ positively selected. CDR3: CASSPYRGPGLAGGTNEQFF. The CDR3 DNA sequence: TGCGCCAGCAGCCCGTACAGGGGACCGGGACTAGCGGGAGGGACCAATGAGCAGTTCTTC.